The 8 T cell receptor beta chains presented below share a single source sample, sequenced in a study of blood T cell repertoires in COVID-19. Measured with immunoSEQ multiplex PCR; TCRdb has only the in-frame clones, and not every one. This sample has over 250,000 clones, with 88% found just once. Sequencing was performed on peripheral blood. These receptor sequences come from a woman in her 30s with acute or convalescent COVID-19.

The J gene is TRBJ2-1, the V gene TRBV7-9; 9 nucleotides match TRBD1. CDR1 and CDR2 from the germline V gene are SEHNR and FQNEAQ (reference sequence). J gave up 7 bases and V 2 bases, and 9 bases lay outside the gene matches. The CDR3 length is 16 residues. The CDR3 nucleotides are TGTGCCAGCAGCTTAAGGGCAGGGACAGGGTATAATGAGCAGTTCTTC. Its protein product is CASSLRAGTGYNEQFF.

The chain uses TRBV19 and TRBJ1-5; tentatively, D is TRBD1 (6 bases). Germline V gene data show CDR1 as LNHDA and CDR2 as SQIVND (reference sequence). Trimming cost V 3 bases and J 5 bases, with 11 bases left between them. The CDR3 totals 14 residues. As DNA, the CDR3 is TGTGCCAGTAGTATCGTGGCAGGGGATCAGCCCCAGCATTTT. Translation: CASSIVAGDQPQHF. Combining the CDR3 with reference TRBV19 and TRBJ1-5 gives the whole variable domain DGGITQSPKYLFRKEGQNVTLSCEQNLNHDAMYWYRQDPGQGLRLIYYSQIVNDFQKGDIAEGYSVSREKKESFPLTVTSAQKNPTAFYLCASSIVAGDQPQHFGDGTRLSIL.

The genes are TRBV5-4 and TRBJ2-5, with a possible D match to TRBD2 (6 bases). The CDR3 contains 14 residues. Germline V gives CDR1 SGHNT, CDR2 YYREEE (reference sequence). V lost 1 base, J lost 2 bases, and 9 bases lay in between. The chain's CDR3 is CASSLKGLQETQYF. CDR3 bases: TGTGCCAGCAGCTTGAAGGGACTGCAAGAGACCCAGTACTTC. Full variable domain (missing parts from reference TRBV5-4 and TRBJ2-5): ETGVTQSPTHLIKTRGQQVTLRCSSQSGHNTVSWYQQALGQGPQFIFQYYREEENGRGNFPPRFSGLQFPNYSSELNVNALELDDSALYLCASSLKGLQETQYFGPGTRLLVL.

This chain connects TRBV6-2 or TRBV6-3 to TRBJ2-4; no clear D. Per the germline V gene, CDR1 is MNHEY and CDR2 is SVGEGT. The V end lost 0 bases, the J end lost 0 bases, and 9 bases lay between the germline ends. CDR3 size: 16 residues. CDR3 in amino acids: CASSYSGHLAKNIQYF. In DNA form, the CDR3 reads TGTGCCAGCAGTTACTCGGGCCATTTAGCCAAAAACATTCAGTACTTC.

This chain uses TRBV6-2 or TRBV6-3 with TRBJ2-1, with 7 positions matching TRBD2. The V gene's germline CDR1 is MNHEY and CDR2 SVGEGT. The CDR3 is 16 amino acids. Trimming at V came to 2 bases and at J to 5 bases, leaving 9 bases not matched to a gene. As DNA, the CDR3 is TGTGCCAGCAGTTACCTACTAGCGCATAACCACAATGAGCAGTTCTTC. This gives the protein CASSYLLAHNHNEQFF.

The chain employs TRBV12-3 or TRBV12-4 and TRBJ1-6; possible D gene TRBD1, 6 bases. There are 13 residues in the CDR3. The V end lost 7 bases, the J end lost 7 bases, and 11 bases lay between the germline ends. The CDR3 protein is CASNLRGNSPLHF. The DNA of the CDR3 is TGTGCCAGCAATCTCAGGGGAAATTCACCCCTCCACTTT.

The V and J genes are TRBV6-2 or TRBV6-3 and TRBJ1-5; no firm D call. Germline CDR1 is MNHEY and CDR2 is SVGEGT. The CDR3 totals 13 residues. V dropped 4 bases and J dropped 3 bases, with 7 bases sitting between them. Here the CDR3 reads CASSSRNNQPQHF. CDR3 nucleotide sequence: TGTGCCAGCAGTTCCAGAAACAATCAGCCCCAGCATTTT.

CDR3 nucleotides: TGTGCCAGCAGCGCCTCCCTCCTCAGCGGGAGCTCCTACAATGAGCAGTTCTTC. Its protein product is CASSASLLSGSSYNEQFF. V and J are TRBV9 and TRBJ2-1, with 8 positions matching TRBD2. From germline, CDR1 is SGDLS and CDR2 YYNGEE. The CDR3 runs to 18 residues. V lost 3 bases, J lost 0 bases, and 11 bases stayed unmatched.